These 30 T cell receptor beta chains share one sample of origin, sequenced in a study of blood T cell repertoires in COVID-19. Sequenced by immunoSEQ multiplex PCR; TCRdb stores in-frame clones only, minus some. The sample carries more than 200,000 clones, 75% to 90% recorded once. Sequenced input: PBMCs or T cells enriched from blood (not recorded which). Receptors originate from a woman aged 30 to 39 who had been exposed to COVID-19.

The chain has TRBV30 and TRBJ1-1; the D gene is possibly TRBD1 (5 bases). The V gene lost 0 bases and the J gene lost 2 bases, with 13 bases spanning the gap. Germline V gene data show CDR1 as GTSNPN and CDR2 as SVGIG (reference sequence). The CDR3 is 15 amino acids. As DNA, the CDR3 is TGTGCCTGGAGTGTACGTCGGGGGTCAAACACTGAAGCTTTCTTT. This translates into CAWSVRRGSNTEAFF.

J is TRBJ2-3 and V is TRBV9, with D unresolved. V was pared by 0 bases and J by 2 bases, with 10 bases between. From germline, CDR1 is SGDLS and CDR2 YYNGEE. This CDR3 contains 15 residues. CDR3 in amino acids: CASSVAPTYTDTQYF. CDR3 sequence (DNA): TGTGCCAGCAGCGTAGCTCCTACGTACACAGATACGCAGTATTTT.

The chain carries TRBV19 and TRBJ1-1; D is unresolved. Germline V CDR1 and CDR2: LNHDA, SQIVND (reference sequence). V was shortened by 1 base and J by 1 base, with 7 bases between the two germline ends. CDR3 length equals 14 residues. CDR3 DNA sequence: TGTGCCAGTAGTATAGCCCCCGGGAACACTGAAGCTTTCTTT. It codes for CASSIAPGNTEAFF. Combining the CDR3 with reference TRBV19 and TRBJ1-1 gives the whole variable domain DGGITQSPKYLFRKEGQNVTLSCEQNLNHDAMYWYRQDPGQGLRLIYYSQIVNDFQKGDIAEGYSVSREKKESFPLTVTSAQKNPTAFYLCASSIAPGNTEAFFGQGTRLTVV.

The CDR3 protein is CSVELQGNYGYTF. The CDR3 bases are TGCAGCGTTGAGTTGCAGGGCAACTATGGCTACACCTTC. V and J are TRBV29-1 and TRBJ1-2; weak D call: TRBD1 (5 bases). This CDR3 region has 13 residues. Germline CDR1 and CDR2: SQVTM and ANQGSEA. Trimming stripped 3 bases from V and 2 bases from J, with 10 bases between.

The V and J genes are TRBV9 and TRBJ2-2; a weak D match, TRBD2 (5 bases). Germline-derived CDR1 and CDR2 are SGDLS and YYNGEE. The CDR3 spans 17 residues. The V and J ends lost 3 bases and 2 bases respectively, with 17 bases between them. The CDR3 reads CASSENLATANTGELFF. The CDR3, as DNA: TGTGCCAGCAGCGAAAATCTAGCCACCGCAAACACCGGGGAGCTGTTTTTT.

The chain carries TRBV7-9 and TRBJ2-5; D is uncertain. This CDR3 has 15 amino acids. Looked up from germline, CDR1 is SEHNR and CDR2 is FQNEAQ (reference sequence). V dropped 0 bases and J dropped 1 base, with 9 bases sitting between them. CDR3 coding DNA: TGTGCCAGCAGCTTAGCGTGGAGTGCCCAAGAGACCCAGTACTTC. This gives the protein CASSLAWSAQETQYF. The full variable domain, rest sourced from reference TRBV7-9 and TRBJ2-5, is DTGVSQNPRHKITKRGQNVTFRCDPISEHNRLYWYRQTLGQGPEFLTYFQNEAQLEKSRLLSDRFSAERPKGSFSTLEIQRTEQGDSAMYLCASSLAWSAQETQYFGPGTRLLVL.

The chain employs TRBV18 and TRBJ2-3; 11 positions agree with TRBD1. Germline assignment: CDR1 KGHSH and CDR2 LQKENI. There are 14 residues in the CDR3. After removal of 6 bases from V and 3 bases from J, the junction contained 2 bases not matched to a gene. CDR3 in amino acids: CASSGQGVTDTQYF. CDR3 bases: TGTGCCAGCTCGGGACAGGGGGTTACAGATACGCAGTATTTT.

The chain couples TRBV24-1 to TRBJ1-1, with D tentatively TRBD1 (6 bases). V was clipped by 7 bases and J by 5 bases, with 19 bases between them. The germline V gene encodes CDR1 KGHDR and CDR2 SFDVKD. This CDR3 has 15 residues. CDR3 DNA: TGTGCCACCAGATCGACAGGAGTGGTGGAAACTGAAGCTTTCTTT. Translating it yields CATRSTGVVETEAFF.

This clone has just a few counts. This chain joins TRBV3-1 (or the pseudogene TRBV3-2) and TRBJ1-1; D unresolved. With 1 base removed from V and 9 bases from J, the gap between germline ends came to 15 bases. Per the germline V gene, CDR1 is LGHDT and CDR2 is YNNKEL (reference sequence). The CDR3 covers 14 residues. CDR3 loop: CASSQGLGSVKAFF. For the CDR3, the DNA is TGTGCCAGCAGCCAAGGTCTGGGGAGTGTTAAAGCTTTCTTT.

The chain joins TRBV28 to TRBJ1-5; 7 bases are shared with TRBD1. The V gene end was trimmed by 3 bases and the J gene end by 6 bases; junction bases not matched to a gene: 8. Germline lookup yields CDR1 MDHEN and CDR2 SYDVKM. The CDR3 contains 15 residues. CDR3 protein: CASSFQGGAGQPQHF. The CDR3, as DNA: TGTGCCAGCAGTTTTCAGGGGGGTGCGGGTCAGCCCCAGCATTTT.

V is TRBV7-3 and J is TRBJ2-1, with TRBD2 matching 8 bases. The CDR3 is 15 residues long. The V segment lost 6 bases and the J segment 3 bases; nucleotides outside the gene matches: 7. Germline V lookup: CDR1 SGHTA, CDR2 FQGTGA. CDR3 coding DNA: TGTGCCAGCAGTACCAGCGGGAGTATCTACAATGAGCAGTTCTTC. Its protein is CASSTSGSIYNEQFF.

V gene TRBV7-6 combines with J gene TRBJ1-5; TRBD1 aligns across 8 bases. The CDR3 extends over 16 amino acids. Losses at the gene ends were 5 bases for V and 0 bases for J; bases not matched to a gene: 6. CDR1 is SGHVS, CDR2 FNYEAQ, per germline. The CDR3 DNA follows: TGTGCCAGCAGCGAAGGGACAGGTTATAGCAATCAGCCCCAGCATTTT. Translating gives CASSEGTGYSNQPQHF.

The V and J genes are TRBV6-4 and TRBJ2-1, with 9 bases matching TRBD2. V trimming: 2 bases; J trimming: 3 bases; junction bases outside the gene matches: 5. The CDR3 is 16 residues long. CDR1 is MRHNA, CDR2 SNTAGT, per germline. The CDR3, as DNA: TGTGCCAGCAGTGACCAGACTAGCGGATACTACAATGAGCAGTTCTTC. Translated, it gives CASSDQTSGYYNEQFF.

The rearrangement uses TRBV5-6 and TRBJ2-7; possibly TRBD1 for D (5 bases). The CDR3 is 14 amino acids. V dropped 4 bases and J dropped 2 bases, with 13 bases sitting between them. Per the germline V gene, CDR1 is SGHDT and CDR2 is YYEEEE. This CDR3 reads CASSPDILTYEQYF. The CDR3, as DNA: TGTGCCAGCAGCCCGGACATCCTAACCTACGAGCAGTACTTC.

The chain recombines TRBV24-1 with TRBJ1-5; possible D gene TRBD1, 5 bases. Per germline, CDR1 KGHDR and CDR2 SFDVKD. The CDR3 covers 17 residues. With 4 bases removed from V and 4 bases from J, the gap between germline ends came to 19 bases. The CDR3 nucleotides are TGTGCCACCAGTGAGTTCGTGGCAGGGAGGAGGAATCAGCCCCAGCATTTT. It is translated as CATSEFVAGRRNQPQHF.

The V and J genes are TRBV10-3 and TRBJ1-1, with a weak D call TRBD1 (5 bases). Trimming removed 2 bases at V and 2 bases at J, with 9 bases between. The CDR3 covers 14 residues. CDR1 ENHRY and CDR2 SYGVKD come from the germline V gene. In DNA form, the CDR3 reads TGTGCCATCAGTGAGACAGGCATAAACACTGAAGCTTTCTTT. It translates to CAISETGINTEAFF.

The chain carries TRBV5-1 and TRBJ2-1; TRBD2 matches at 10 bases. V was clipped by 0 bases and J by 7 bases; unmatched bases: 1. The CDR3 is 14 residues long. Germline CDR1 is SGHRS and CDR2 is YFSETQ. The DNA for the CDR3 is TGCGCCAGCAGCTTGGCACTAGCGGGAAATGAGCAGTTCTTC. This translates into CASSLALAGNEQFF.

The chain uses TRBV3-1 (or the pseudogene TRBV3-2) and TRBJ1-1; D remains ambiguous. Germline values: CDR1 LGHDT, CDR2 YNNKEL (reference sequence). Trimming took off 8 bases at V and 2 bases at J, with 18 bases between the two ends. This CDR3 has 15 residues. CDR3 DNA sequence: TGTGCCAGCGCACCTACGCAGGTTTTTAACACTGAAGCTTTCTTT. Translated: CASAPTQVFNTEAFF.

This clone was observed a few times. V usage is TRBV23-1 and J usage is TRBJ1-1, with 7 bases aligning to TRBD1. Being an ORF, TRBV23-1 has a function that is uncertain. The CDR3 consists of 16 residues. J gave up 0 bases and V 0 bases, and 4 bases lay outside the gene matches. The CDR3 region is CASSQSSDRMNTEAFF. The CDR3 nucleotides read TGCGCCAGCAGTCAATCGTCGGACAGGATGAACACTGAAGCTTTCTTT.

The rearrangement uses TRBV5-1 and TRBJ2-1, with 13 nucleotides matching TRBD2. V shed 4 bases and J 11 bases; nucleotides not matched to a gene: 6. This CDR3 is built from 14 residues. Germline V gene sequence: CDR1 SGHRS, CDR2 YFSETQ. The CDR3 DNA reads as TGCGCCAGCAGCCCTCTACTAGCGGGAGGGCAGCAGTTCTTC. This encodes CASSPLLAGGQQFF.

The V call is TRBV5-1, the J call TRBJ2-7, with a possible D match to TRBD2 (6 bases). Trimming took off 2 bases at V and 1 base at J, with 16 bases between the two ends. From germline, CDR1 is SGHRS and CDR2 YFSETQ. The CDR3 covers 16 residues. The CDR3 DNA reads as TGCGCCAGCAGCTTTAGGGTAGCGGAGGCGTCCTACGAGCAGTACTTC. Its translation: CASSFRVAEASYEQYF.

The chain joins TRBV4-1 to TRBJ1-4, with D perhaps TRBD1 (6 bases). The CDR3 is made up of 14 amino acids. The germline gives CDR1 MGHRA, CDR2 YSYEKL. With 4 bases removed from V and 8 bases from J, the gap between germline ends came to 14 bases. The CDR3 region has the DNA TGCGCCAGCAGCCGAACAGGGCGTGGGGAAAAACTGTTTTTT. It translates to CASSRTGRGEKLFF.

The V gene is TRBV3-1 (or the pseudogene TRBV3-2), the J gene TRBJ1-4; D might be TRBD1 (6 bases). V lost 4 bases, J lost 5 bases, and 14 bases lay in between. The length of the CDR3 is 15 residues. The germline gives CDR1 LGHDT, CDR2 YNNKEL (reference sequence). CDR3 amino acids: CASSPTTGRNEKLFF. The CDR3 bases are TGTGCCAGCAGCCCAACGACAGGCCGCAATGAAAAACTGTTTTTT.

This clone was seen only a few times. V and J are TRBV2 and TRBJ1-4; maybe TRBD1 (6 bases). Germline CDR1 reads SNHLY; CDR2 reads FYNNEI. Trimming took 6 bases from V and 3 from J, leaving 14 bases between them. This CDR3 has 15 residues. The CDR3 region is CASRGGQGPNEKLFF. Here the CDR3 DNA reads TGTGCCAGCAGGGGGGGGCAGGGGCCTAATGAAAAACTGTTTTTT.

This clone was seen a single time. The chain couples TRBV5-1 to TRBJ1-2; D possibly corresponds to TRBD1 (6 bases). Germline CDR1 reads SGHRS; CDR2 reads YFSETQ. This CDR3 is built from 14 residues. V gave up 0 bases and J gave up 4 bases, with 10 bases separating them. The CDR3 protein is CASSLADRIYGYTF. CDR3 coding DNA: TGCGCCAGCAGCTTGGCGGACAGAATCTATGGCTACACCTTC.

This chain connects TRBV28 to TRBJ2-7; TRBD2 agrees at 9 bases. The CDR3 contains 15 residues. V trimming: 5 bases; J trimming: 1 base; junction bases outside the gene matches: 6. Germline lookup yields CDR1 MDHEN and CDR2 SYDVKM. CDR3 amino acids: CASSPSSGRSYEQYF. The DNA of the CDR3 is TGTGCCAGCAGTCCCTCAAGCGGGAGGTCCTACGAGCAGTACTTC.

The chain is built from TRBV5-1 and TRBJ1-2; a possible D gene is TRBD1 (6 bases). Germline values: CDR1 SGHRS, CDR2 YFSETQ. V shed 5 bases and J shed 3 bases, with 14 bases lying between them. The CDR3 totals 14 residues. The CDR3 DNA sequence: TGCGCCAGCAGACTCGGACAGCAAGACTATGGCTACACCTTC. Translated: CASRLGQQDYGYTF.

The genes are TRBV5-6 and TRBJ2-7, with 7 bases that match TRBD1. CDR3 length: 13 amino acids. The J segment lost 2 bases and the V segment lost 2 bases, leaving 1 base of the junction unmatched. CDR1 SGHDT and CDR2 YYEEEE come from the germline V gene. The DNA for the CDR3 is TGTGCCAGCAGCTTTGGACAGGCCTACGAGCAGTACTTC. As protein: CASSFGQAYEQYF.

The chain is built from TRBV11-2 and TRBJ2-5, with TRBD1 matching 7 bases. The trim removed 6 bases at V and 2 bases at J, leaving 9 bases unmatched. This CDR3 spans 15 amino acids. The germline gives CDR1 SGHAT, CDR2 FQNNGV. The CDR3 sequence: CASSLGAGGQETQYF. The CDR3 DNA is TGTGCCAGCAGTTTGGGGGCAGGGGGTCAAGAGACCCAGTACTTC. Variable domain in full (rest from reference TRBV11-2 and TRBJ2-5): EAGVAQSPRYKIIEKRQSVAFWCNPISGHATLYWYQQILGQGPKLLIQFQNNGVVDDSQLPKDRFSAERLKGVDSTLKIQPAKLEDSAVYLCASSLGAGGQETQYFGPGTRLLVL.

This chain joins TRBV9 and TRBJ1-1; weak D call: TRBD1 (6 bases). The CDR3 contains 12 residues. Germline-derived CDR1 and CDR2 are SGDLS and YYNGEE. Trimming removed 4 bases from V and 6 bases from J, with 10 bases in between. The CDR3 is CASSPQGSEAFF. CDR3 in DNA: TGTGCCAGCAGCCCACAGGGTTCTGAAGCTTTCTTT.